The 20 T cell receptor beta chains in this list originate from one sample, sequenced in a study of T cells in Graves' hyperthyroidism and ophthalmopathy. RNA transcripts gave rise to amplified TCR beta CDR3 regions. The study used the HTBI primer set for a first-round RT-PCR of the TCR CDR3. MiXCR was run by TCRdb on the multiplex PCR reads, yielding one entry per CDR3 protein. The sample carries 660,000 or so distinct CDR3 sequences, roughly 20% recorded once. Sequenced input: blood. The origin of the receptors is a man aged 30 to 39 with Graves' ophthalmopathy.

Ten or more counts support this clonotype. The chain has TRBV5-8 and TRBJ2-7, with D maybe TRBD1 (7 bases). This CDR3 contains 15 residues. The germline CDR1 and CDR2 sequences are SGHTS and YDEGEE. Trimming took off 4 bases at V and 0 bases at J, with 14 bases between the two ends. The CDR3 here is CASSPDRTISYEQYF. In DNA, the CDR3 is TGTGCCAGCAGCCCGGACAGGACTATCTCCTACGAGCAGTACTTC.

This clonotype was counted between two and nine times. The chain recombines TRBV5-5 with TRBJ2-7; 12 positions agree with TRBD2. V lost 1 base, J lost 6 bases, and 14 bases stayed unmatched. Per the germline V gene, CDR1 is SGHKS and CDR2 is YYEKEE (reference sequence). This CDR3 contains 18 residues. Written as DNA, the CDR3 is TGTGCCAGCAGCTTGTACGGGAATAAGAGGACTAGCGGGATCGAGCAGTACTTC. Protein product: CASSLYGNKRTSGIEQYF.

This clonotype was found a few times. This chain connects TRBV10-3 to TRBJ2-2; D unresolved. V lost 1 base, J lost 0 bases, and 9 bases lay in between. The germline gives CDR1 ENHRY, CDR2 SYGVKD. The length of the CDR3 is 16 residues. DNA of the CDR3: TGTGCCATCAGTGAGTTGTACAACGCGAACACCGGGGAGCTGTTTTTT. Translation: CAISELYNANTGELFF.

In this sample, this clonotype turned up a few times. V and J are TRBV9 and TRBJ2-1; 8 nucleotides match TRBD2. With 2 bases clipped from V and 5 bases from J, the junction kept 6 bases outside the gene matches. The germline V gene has CDR1 SGDLS and CDR2 YYNGEE. There are 15 residues in the CDR3. CDR3 amino acids: CASSVSERGNNEQFF. The CDR3 DNA reads as TGTGCCAGCAGCGTCAGCGAGCGGGGGAACAATGAGCAGTTCTTC. Looking up the rest from reference TRBV9 and TRBJ2-1 gives the full variable domain: DSGVTQTPKHLITATGQRVTLRCSPRSGDLSVYWYQQSLDQGLQFLIQYYNGEERAKGNILERFSAQQFPDLHSELNLSSLELGDSALYFCASSVSERGNNEQFFGPGTRLTVL.

This clonotype was observed at least ten times. CDR3 region: CASSRLAGVGYNEQFF. DNA for the CDR3: TGTGCCAGCAGTCGACTAGCGGGAGTGGGGTACAATGAGCAGTTCTTC. V usage is TRBV28 and J usage is TRBJ2-1; 12 positions agree with TRBD2. Germline V gives CDR1 MDHEN, CDR2 SYDVKM. The V and J ends lost 5 bases and 4 bases, in that order; junction bases with no gene match: 6. The length of the CDR3 is 16 residues.

As for this clonotype: A much larger clone differs by one base, so this may be a read error. This chain's CDR3 is CASSRGLADSGGELLF. For the CDR3, the DNA is TGCGCCAGCAGCCGAGGACTAGCGGACAGCGGCGGGGAGCTGCTTTTT. The chain links TRBV4-3 to TRBJ2-2, with 10 bases matching TRBD2. The CDR3 covers 16 residues. Germline values: CDR1 LGHNA, CDR2 YSLEER.

V usage is TRBV2 and J usage is TRBJ1-1; weak D call: TRBD1 (6 bases). Trimming shortened V by 8 bases and J by 5 bases, and 12 bases separated the two germline ends. CDR1 is SNHLY, CDR2 FYNNEI, per germline. The CDR3 contains 12 residues. The CDR3 loop is CASQEGGTEAFF. CDR3 sequence (DNA): TGTGCCAGCCAGGAAGGGGGAACTGAAGCTTTCTTT.

This clonotype was counted at least ten times. The chain employs TRBV7-8 and TRBJ2-5; the D gene is possibly TRBD1 (6 bases). The CDR3 contains 13 residues. Trimming stripped 4 bases from V and 2 bases from J, with 8 bases between. Germline CDR1 is SGHVS and CDR2 is FQNEAQ. The CDR3 region is CASSSGTQETQYF. DNA for the CDR3: TGTGCCAGCAGCTCCGGGACACAAGAGACCCAGTACTTC.

V usage is TRBV7-9 and J usage is TRBJ2-7, with TRBD2 identical over 14 bases. Germline-derived CDR1 and CDR2 are SEHNR and FQNEAQ (reference sequence). This CDR3 is built from 18 residues. Germline trimming cut 5 bases from V and 6 bases from J; bases unmatched to any gene: 15. The CDR3 region is CASSDSISGTSGGIEQYF. CDR3 bases: TGTGCCAGCAGCGATTCAATATCCGGGACTAGCGGGGGAATCGAGCAGTACTTC. The entire variable domain, with the rest obtained from reference TRBV7-9 and TRBJ2-7, is as follows: DTGVSQNPRHKITKRGQNVTFRCDPISEHNRLYWYRQTLGQGPEFLTYFQNEAQLEKSRLLSDRFSAERPKGSFSTLEIQRTEQGDSAMYLCASSDSISGTSGGIEQYFGPGTRLTVT.

In its sample, this clonotype was seen many times. V gene TRBV2 combines with J gene TRBJ2-1, with 13 bases matching TRBD2. Germline loops: CDR1 SNHLY, CDR2 FYNNEI. The CDR3 has 16 amino acids. The V segment lost 7 bases and the J segment 6 bases; nucleotides outside the gene matches: 9. The CDR3 spells CASTVIGTSGTNEQFF. The CDR3 DNA reads as TGTGCCAGCACTGTGATCGGGACTAGCGGGACCAATGAGCAGTTCTTC.

This clonotype has ten or more counts. The CDR3 nucleotides are TGTGCCTGGAGTGCTAGGTACGAGCAGTACTTC. Amino acids: CAWSARYEQYF. This sequence joins TRBV30 and TRBJ2-7; D remains unclear. V was cut by 1 base and J by 4 bases, with 5 bases left in between. This CDR3 is built from 11 residues. The germline CDR1 and CDR2 sequences are GTSNPN and SVGIG (reference sequence).

V is TRBV19 and J is TRBJ2-7, with TRBD1 matching 10 bases. Germline values: CDR1 LNHDA, CDR2 SQIVND (reference sequence). This CDR3 is built from 14 residues. The junction had 8 bases not matched to a gene; V was cut back by 6 bases and J by 6 bases. DNA for the CDR3: TGTGCCAGTAGCACCGGGACAGGGGAACGCGAGCAGTACTTC. Residues: CASSTGTGEREQYF.

This clonotype was counted at least ten times. This rearrangement joins TRBV7-2 to TRBJ1-1, with 8 bases aligning to TRBD1. The CDR3 is 13 amino acids. Per the germline V gene, CDR1 is SGHTA and CDR2 is FQGNSA. J gave up 6 bases and V 8 bases, and 8 bases lay outside the gene matches. The CDR3 coding sequence is TGTGCCAGCTCGCAGGGGGCTCTAGCTGAAGCTTTCTTT. This gives the protein CASSQGALAEAFF.

This clonotype was recorded many times. CDR3 in DNA: TGTGCCAGCAGTTCCGGGTACGGAGGCACTGAAGCTTTCTTT. Protein: CASSSGYGGTEAFF. The chain has TRBV12-3 or TRBV12-4 and TRBJ1-1; D gene unclear. CDR3 size: 14 residues. The germline V and J ends were trimmed by 4 bases and 4 bases, with 13 bases remaining between them.

In regard to this clonotype: The junction differs from germline at one of its ends, possibly a read error. The gene calls are TRBV5-1 and TRBJ2-1, with D perhaps matching TRBD1 or TRBD2 (5 bases each). This CDR3 has 12 residues. Germline V lookup: CDR1 SGHRS, CDR2 YFSETQ. Here the CDR3 reads CASSFQGPRQFF. Written as DNA, the CDR3 is TGTGCCAGCAGCTTTCAGGGACCCCGGCAGTTCTTC.

This clonotype was observed at least ten times. The V call is TRBV12-3 or TRBV12-4, the J call TRBJ1-3; no definite D call. With 7 bases removed from V and 0 bases from J, the gap between germline ends came to 19 bases. CDR3 length equals 17 residues. CDR3 sequence (DNA): TGTGCCAGCACCTCCTCCCCCCGGGGAAACTCTGGAAACACCATATATTTT. This sequence encodes CASTSSPRGNSGNTIYF.

This clonotype occurred a few times. The rearrangement joins TRBV30 to TRBJ2-1; 7 nucleotides align to TRBD1. The germline V gene has CDR1 GTSNPN and CDR2 SVGIG (reference sequence). V shed 0 bases, J shed 4 bases, and the junction held 0 bases outside the gene matches. This CDR3 has 13 residues. CDR3 sequence (DNA): TGTGCCTGGAGTGTGGACAGGTACAATGAGCAGTTCTTC. It encodes CAWSVDRYNEQFF.

The chain couples TRBV18 to TRBJ2-7; D gene unclear. This CDR3 is 13 amino acids long. Germline CDR1 is KGHSH and CDR2 is LQKENI. Trimming took off 6 bases at V and 2 bases at J, with 11 bases between the two ends. DNA for the CDR3: TGTGCCAGCTCGGTGGACGTAACCTACGAGCAGTACTTC. Its protein is CASSVDVTYEQYF.

This clonotype came up many times. The junction departs from germline at one end; a sequencing error may be responsible. The V call is TRBV20-1, the J call TRBJ1-1; TRBD1 aligns across 7 bases. Germline CDR1 DFQATT, CDR2 SNEGSKA (reference sequence). This CDR3 has 12 amino acids. The CDR3 protein is CSARTGNAEAFF. DNA for the CDR3: TGCAGTGCTAGGACAGGGAACGCTGAAGCTTTCTTT.

The J gene is TRBJ2-3, the V gene TRBV30; 10 bases map to TRBD2. CDR1 and CDR2 (germline): GTSNPN, SVGIG (reference sequence). The CDR3 runs 16 residues. V lost 0 bases to trimming and J lost 2 bases; unmatched junction nucleotides: 5. DNA for the CDR3: TGTGCCTGGAGTGTTCTCCTAGCGGGGGACACAGATACGCAGTATTTT. Amino acids: CAWSVLLAGDTDTQYF.